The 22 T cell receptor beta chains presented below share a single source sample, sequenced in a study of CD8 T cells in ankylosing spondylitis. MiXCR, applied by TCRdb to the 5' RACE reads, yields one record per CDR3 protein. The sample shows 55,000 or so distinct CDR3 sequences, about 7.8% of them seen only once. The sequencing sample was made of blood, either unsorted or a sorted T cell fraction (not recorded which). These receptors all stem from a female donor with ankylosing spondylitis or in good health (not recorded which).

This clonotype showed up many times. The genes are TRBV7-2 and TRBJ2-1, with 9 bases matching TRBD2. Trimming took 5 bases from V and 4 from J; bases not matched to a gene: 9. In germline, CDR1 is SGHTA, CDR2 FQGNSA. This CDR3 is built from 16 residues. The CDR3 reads CASSDSGTSIYNEQFF. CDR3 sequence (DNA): TGTGCCAGCAGCGACTCCGGGACTAGCATTTACAATGAGCAGTTCTTC.

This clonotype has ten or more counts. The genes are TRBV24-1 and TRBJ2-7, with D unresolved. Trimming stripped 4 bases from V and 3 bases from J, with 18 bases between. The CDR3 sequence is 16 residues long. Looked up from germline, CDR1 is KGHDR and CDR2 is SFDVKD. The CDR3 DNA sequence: TGTGCCACCAGTGAGAGCAAGGGTTTCGGAAACTACGAGCAGTACGTC. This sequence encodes CATSESKGFGNYEQYV.

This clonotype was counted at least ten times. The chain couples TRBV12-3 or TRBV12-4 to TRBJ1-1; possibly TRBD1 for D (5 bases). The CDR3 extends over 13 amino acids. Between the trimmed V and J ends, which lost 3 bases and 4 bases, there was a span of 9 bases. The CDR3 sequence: CASSLRRGTEAFF. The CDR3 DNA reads TGTGCCAGCAGTTTGAGGAGGGGCACTGAAGCTTTCTTT.

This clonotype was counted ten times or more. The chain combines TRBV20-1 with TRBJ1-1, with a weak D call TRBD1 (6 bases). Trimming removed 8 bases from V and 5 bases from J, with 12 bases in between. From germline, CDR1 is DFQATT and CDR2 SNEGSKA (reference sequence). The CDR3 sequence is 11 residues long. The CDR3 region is CSLKGGTEAFF. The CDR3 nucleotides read TGCAGTCTTAAAGGGGGGACTGAAGCTTTCTTT.

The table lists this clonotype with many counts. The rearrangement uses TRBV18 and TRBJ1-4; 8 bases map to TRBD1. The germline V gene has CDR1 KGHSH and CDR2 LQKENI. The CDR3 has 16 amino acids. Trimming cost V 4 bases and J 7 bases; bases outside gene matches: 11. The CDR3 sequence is CASSRMDGQGGEKLFF. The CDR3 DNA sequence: TGTGCCAGCTCACGAATGGATGGACAGGGAGGTGAAAAACTGTTTTTT.

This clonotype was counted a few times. CDR3 coding DNA: TGTGCCAGCAGCCCGCAGACAGGGAATCAGCCCCAGCATTTT. Protein sequence: CASSPQTGNQPQHF. The chain recombines TRBV7-9 with TRBJ1-5; 7 bases are a match to TRBD1. CDR1 is SEHNR, CDR2 FQNEAQ, per germline (reference sequence). The J segment lost 4 bases and the V segment lost 5 bases, leaving 5 bases of the junction unmatched. CDR3 length: 14 amino acids.

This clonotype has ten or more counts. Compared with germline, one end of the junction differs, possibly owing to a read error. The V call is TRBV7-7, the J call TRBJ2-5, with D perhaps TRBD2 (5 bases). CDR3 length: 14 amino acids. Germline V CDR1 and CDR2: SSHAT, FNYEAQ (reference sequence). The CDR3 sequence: CASSLGQAGETQYF. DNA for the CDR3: TGTGCTAGCAGCTTAGGTCAGGCGGGTGAGACCCAGTACTTC.

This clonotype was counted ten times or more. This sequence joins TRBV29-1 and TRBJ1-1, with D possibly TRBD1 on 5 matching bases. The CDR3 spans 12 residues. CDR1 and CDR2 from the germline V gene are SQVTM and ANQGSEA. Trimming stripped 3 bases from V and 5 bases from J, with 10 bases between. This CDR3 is CSVDAGGTEAFF. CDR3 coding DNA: TGCAGCGTTGATGCTGGGGGAACTGAAGCTTTCTTT.

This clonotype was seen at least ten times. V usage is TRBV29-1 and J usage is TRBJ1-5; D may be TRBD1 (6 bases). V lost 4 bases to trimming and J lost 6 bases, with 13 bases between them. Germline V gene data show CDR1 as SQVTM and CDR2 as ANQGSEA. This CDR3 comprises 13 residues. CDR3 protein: CSVVTGLGQPQHF. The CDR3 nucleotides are TGCAGCGTTGTTACAGGGTTAGGTCAGCCCCAGCATTTT.

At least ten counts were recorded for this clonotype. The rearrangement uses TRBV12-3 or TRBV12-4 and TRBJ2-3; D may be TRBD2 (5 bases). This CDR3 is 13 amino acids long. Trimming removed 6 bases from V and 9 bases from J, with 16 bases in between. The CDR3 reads CASSPRTRGTQYF. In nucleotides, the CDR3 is TGTGCCAGCAGCCCTAGGACTCGCGGGACGCAGTATTTT.

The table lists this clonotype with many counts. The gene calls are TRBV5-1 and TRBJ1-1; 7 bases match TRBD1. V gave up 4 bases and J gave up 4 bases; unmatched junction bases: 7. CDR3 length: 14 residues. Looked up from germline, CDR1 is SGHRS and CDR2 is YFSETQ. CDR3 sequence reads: CASSDAQGGTEAFF. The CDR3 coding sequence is TGCGCCAGCAGCGACGCGCAGGGGGGCACTGAAGCTTTCTTT.

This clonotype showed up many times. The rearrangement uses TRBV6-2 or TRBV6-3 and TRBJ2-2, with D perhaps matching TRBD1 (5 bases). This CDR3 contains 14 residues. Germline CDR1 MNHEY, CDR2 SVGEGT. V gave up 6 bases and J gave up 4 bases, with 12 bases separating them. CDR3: CASRRNRGTGELFF. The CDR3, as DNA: TGTGCCAGCAGACGTAATAGGGGCACCGGGGAGCTGTTTTTT.

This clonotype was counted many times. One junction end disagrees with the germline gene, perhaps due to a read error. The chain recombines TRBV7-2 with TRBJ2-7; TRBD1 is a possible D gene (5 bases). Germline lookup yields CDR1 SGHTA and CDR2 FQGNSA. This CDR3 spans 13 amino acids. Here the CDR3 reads CASSLAGTYEQYF. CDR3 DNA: TGCGCCAGCAGCTTGGCAGGGACCTACGAGCAGTACTTC.

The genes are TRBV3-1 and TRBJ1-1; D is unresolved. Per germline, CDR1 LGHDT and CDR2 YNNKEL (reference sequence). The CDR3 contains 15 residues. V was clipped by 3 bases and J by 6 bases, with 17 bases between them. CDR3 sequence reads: CASSHLKGFSAEAFF. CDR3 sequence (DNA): TGTGCCAGCAGCCACCTTAAGGGATTTAGTGCTGAAGCTTTCTTT.

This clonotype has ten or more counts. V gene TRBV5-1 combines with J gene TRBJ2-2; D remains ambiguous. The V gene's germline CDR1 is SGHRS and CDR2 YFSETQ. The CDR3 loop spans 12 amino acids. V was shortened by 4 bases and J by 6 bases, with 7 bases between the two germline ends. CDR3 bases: TGCGCCAGCAGCCTATGGGCCGGGGAGCTGTTTTTT. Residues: CASSLWAGELFF.

CDR3 loop: CASSLATGGLDTQYF. DNA of the CDR3: TGCGCCAGCAGCTTGGCGACAGGGGGCCTAGATACGCAGTATTTT. The chain has TRBV5-1 and TRBJ2-3; 10 bases align to TRBD1. Per the germline V gene, CDR1 is SGHRS and CDR2 is YFSETQ. Trimming removed 0 bases from V and 5 bases from J; junction bases left unmatched: 3. The CDR3 extends over 15 amino acids.

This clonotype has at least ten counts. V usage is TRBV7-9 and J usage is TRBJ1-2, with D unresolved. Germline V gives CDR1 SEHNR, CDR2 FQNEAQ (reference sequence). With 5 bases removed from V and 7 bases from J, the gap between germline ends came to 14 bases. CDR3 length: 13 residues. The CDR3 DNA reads TGTGCCAGCAGCCCGCCGGAGCTGGTTGGCTACACCTTC. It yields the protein CASSPPELVGYTF.

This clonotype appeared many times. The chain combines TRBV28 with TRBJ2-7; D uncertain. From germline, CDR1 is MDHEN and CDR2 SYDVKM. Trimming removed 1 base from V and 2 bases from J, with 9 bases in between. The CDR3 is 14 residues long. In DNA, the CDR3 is TGTGCCAGCAGTTTATCGTTGTTAGCCTACGAGCAGTACGTC. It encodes CASSLSLLAYEQYV.

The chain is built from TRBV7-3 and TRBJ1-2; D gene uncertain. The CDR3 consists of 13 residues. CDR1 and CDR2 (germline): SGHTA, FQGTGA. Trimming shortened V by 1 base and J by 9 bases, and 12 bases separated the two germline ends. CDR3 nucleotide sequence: TGTGCCAGCAGCTTAAACATGGCGTCTCGCTACACCTTC. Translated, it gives CASSLNMASRYTF.

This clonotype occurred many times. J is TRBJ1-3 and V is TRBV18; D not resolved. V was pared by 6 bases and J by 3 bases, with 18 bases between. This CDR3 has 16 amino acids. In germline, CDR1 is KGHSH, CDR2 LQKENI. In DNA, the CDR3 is TGTGCCAGCTCCGAAACTTTGGCGCTAGATGGAAACACCATATATTTT. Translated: CASSETLALDGNTIYF. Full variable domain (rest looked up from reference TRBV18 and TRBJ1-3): NAGVMQNPRHLVRRRGQEARLRCSPMKGHSHVYWYRQLPEEGLKFMVYLQKENIIDESGMPKERFSAEFPKEGPSILRIQQVVRGDSAAYFCASSETLALDGNTIYFGEGSWLTVV.

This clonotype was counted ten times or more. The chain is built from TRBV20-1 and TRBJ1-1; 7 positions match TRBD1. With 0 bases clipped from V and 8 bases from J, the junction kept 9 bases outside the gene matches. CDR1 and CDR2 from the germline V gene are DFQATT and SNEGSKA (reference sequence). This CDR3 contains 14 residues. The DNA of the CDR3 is TGCAGTGCTAGAGATTCTCAGGGGGAAATGGAAGCTTTCTTT. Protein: CSARDSQGEMEAFF.

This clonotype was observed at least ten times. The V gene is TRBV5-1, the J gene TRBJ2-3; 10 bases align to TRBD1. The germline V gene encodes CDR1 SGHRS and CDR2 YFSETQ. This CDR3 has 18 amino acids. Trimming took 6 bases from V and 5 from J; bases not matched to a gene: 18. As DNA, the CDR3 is TGCGCCAGCAACCGATCCCCCCCGGGGACAGGGGTCGGAGATACGCAGTATTTT. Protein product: CASNRSPPGTGVGDTQYF.